This entry describes one T cell receptor beta chain. This sample includes further DNA sequences coding for the same CDR3. This entry belongs to a study of blood T cell repertoires in COVID-19. Turning to the study itself: Spain, Italy and the United States supplied samples that represented acute and convalescent COVID-19.

Which cohort a participant joined came from the clinical history participants gave. With V trimmed by 1 base and J by 7 bases, 1 base remained unmatched. CDR1 is LNHNV and CDR2 is YYDKDF in the germline V gene (reference sequence). This CDR3 comprises 14 residues. In the original processing: Cell counts per sample came from amplifying reference gene primers. Sequenced by immunoSEQ multiplex PCR; TCRdb stores in-frame clones only, minus some. That table is the source of V, J and clone size, and D and trimming were worked out from the DNA. The data hold roughly 430,000 clones, with around 90% observed a single time.

The gene calls are TRBV15 and TRBJ1-6; 7 bases match TRBD1. The specimen was PBMCs or T cells enriched from blood (not recorded which). The sequence was obtained from a woman between 40 and 50 years old with acute COVID-19. CDR3 DNA: TGTGCCACCAGCAGAGGACAGGGAAATTCACCCCTCCACTTT. Its protein product is CATSRGQGNSPLHF.